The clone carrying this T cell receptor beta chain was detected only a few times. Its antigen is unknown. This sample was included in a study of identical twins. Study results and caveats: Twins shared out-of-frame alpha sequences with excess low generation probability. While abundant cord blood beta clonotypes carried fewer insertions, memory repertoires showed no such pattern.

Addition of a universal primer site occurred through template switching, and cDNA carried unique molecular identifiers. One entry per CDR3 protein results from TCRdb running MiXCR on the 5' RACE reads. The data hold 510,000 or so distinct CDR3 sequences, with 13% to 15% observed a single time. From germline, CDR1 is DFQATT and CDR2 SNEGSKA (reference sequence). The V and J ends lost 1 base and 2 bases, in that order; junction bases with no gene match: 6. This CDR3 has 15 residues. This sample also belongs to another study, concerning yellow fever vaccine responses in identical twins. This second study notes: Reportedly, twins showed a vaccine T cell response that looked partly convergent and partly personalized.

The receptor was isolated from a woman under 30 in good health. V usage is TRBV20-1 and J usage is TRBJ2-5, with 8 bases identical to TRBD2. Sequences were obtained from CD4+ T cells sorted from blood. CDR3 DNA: TGCAGTGCTAGAGGAAAGCGGGAGCCTCAAGAGACCCAGTACTTC. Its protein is CSARGKREPQETQYF.